These 18 T cell receptor beta chains share one sample of origin, sequenced in a study of blood T cell repertoires in COVID-19 (dated by TCRdb to the early 2020s). Receptor amplification or capture employed the immunoSEQ multiplex PCR assay. TCRdb retrieved this table from immuneACCESS and kept in-frame rearrangements only. Not all clones are present; in checked studies, unresolved V genes account for under half, and no reason is known for the remainder. This sample holds some 100,000 clones; roughly 79% were observed only once. About 12% of the sample lies in the top ten. The source material was peripheral blood. The source is an older woman with acute or convalescent COVID-19.

The V call is TRBV6-2 or TRBV6-3, the J call TRBJ1-5, with 8 bases fitting TRBD1. The CDR3 consists of 18 residues. Losses at the gene ends were 1 base for V and 3 bases for J; bases not matched to a gene: 11. Germline V gene lookup returns CDR1 MNHEY and CDR2 SVGEGT. CDR3 sequence (DNA): TGTGCCAGCAGTTACTGGACAGGGACCGGCTTTGACAATCAGCCCCAGCATTTT. Its protein is CASSYWTGTGFDNQPQHF.

V and J are TRBV27 and TRBJ1-3; TRBD1 might be the D (6 bases). The V gene lost 6 bases and the J gene lost 2 bases, with 8 bases spanning the gap. Germline V lookup: CDR1 MNHEY, CDR2 SMNVEV (reference sequence). The CDR3 spans 13 residues. The chain's CDR3 is CASRRTAGNTIYF. Here the CDR3 DNA reads TGTGCCAGCAGAAGGACAGCTGGAAACACCATATATTTT.

This clone was counted between two and nine times. The rearrangement uses TRBV28 and TRBJ2-1; tentative D call: TRBD2 (7 bases). V was cut by 8 bases and J by 8 bases, with 13 bases left in between. The CDR3 is 12 residues long. Germline loops: CDR1 MDHEN, CDR2 SYDVKM. CDR3 amino acids: CASCGGAYEQFF. The CDR3 coding sequence is TGTGCCAGCTGTGGGGGGGCGTATGAGCAGTTCTTC.

CDR3: CATSRDLGAPNEKLFF. The DNA for the CDR3 is TGTGCCACCAGCAGAGATTTGGGCGCTCCAAATGAAAAACTGTTTTTT. This sequence joins TRBV15 and TRBJ1-4, with D uncertain. CDR3 length equals 16 residues. Looked up from germline, CDR1 is LNHNV and CDR2 is YYDKDF (reference sequence). The V gene lost 0 bases and the J gene lost 5 bases, with 13 bases spanning the gap. Combining the CDR3 with reference TRBV15 and TRBJ1-4 gives the whole variable domain DAMVIQNPRYQVTQFGKPVTLSCSQTLNHNVMYWYQQKSSQAPKLLFHYYDKDFNNEADTPDNFQSRRPNTSFCFLDIRSPGLGDTAMYLCATSRDLGAPNEKLFFGSGTQLSVL.

The chain carries TRBV5-5 and TRBJ2-7; TRBD1 matches 7 bases. The CDR3 is made up of 16 amino acids. Losses at the gene ends were 0 bases for V and 2 bases for J; bases not matched to a gene: 8. Per the germline V gene, CDR1 is SGHKS and CDR2 is YYEKEE (reference sequence). The CDR3 DNA follows: TGTGCCAGCAGCTTGGCCACGGCAGGGGGAGCCTACGAGCAGTACTTC. This sequence encodes CASSLATAGGAYEQYF. Using reference TRBV5-5 and TRBJ2-7 for the parts outside the CDR3, the full variable domain is DAGVTQSPTHLIKTRGQQVTLRCSPISGHKSVSWYQQVLGQGPQFIFQYYEKEERGRGNFPDRFSARQFPNYSSELNVNALLLGDSALYLCASSLATAGGAYEQYFGPGTRLTVT.

The chain carries TRBV19 and TRBJ1-1, with no clear D. Germline-derived CDR1 and CDR2 are LNHDA and SQIVND (reference sequence). The V end was cut by 2 bases, the J end by 5 bases, with 12 bases between. CDR3 length: 14 amino acids. The CDR3 coding sequence is TGTGCCAGTAGTATAAGGAGGTCAGTAACTGAAGCTTTCTTT. Encoded protein: CASSIRRSVTEAFF.

V usage is TRBV7-2 and J usage is TRBJ1-2, with TRBD1 as a possible D gene (6 bases). Germline lookup yields CDR1 SGHTA and CDR2 FQGNSA. This CDR3 is built from 15 residues. Between the trimmed V and J ends, which lost 1 base and 7 bases, there was a span of 16 bases. In nucleotides, the CDR3 is TGTGCCAGCAGCTTAGAACAGGGAAGGACGAGTGGCTACACCTTC. It encodes CASSLEQGRTSGYTF.

This clone has only a few counts. The chain links TRBV2 to TRBJ1-2, with D perhaps matching TRBD1 (5 bases). The CDR3 is 14 amino acids. CDR1 SNHLY and CDR2 FYNNEI come from the germline V gene. V was cut by 6 bases and J by 0 bases, with 11 bases left in between. The chain's CDR3 is CASSSQGSNYGYTF. For the CDR3, the DNA is TGTGCCAGCAGCTCCCAGGGATCTAACTATGGCTACACCTTC.

This clone was observed a single time. This chain links TRBV18 with TRBJ2-5; 10 nucleotides agree with TRBD1. This CDR3 comprises 15 residues. Germline V gives CDR1 KGHSH, CDR2 LQKENI. The J segment lost 5 bases and the V segment lost 1 base, leaving 4 bases of the junction unmatched. CDR3 DNA sequence: TGTGCCAGCTCACCACGACAGGGGGCGCGGGAGACCCAGTACTTC. As protein: CASSPRQGARETQYF.

This sequence joins TRBV3-1 (or the pseudogene TRBV3-2) and TRBJ1-1; a weak D match, TRBD1 (5 bases). V shed 4 bases and J shed 7 bases, with 19 bases lying between them. Germline V gene sequence: CDR1 LGHDT, CDR2 YNNKEL (reference sequence). The CDR3 extends over 15 amino acids. The CDR3 sequence is CASSPYGSVGGEAFF. In DNA, the CDR3 is TGTGCCAGCAGCCCATACGGGTCCGTCGGGGGTGAAGCTTTCTTT.

This clone was detected only a few times. V and J are TRBV5-1 and TRBJ1-2, with TRBD1 as a possible D gene (5 bases). The V and J ends lost 4 bases and 8 bases respectively, with 18 bases between them. The CDR3 loop spans 14 amino acids. Per the germline V gene, CDR1 is SGHRS and CDR2 is YFSETQ. The CDR3 sequence is CASSLRGGFEGYTF. DNA for the CDR3: TGCGCCAGCAGCCTCCGGGGGGGTTTTGAAGGCTACACCTTC. Using reference TRBV5-1 and TRBJ1-2 for the parts outside the CDR3, the full variable domain is KAGVTQTPRYLIKTRGQQVTLSCSPISGHRSVSWYQQTPGQGLQFLFEYFSETQRNKGNFPGRFSGRQFSNSRSEMNVSTLELGDSALYLCASSLRGGFEGYTFGSGTRLTVV.

The J gene is TRBJ2-5, the V gene TRBV11-3; D not resolved. Deletions cut 2 bases from V and 1 base from J, with 8 bases between. This CDR3 contains 14 residues. Looked up from germline, CDR1 is SGHNT and CDR2 is YENEEA. CDR3 coding DNA: TGTGCCAGCAGCTTATCGAGTGGCCAAGAGACCCAGTACTTC. This translates into CASSLSSGQETQYF.

The rearrangement links TRBV7-8 to TRBJ1-5; 7 nucleotides line up with TRBD1. Per the germline V gene, CDR1 is SGHVS and CDR2 is FQNEAQ. The length of the CDR3 is 14 residues. J was trimmed by 2 bases and V by 4 bases; bases with no gene match: 2. CDR3 DNA sequence: TGTGCCAGCAGCTCAGACAGGGGCAATCAGCCCCAGCATTTT. It codes for CASSSDRGNQPQHF. Filled out from reference TRBV7-8 and TRBJ1-5, the complete variable domain reads GAGVSQSPRYKVAKRGQDVALRCDPISGHVSLFWYQQALGQGPEFLTYFQNEAQLDKSGLPSDRFFAERPEGSVSTLKIQRTQQEDSAVYLCASSSDRGNQPQHFGDGTRLSIL.

The chain has TRBV11-2 and TRBJ2-2; 8 nucleotides match TRBD2. J was trimmed by 6 bases and V by 0 bases; bases with no gene match: 9. Per the germline V gene, CDR1 is SGHAT and CDR2 is FQNNGV. CDR3 length equals 17 residues. The CDR3 here is CASSLDTGGGFAGELFF. The DNA for the CDR3 is TGTGCCAGCAGCTTAGATACGGGCGGGGGGTTTGCCGGGGAGCTGTTTTTT.

The sample holds a few counts of this clone. The V and J genes are TRBV7-2 and TRBJ1-2, with TRBD1 matching 8 bases. The CDR3 is 15 residues long. Per germline, CDR1 SGHTA and CDR2 FQGNSA. J gave up 8 bases and V 0 bases, and 8 bases lay outside the gene matches. CDR3 sequence reads: CASSLAGQGVGGYTF. In nucleotides, the CDR3 is TGTGCCAGCAGCTTAGCCGGACAGGGAGTGGGGGGCTACACCTTC.

V usage is TRBV5-6 and J usage is TRBJ2-7; tentatively, D is TRBD1 (5 bases). Germline values: CDR1 SGHDT, CDR2 YYEEEE. This CDR3 is built from 13 residues. Trimming removed 4 bases from V and 0 bases from J, with 8 bases in between. Here the CDR3 reads CASSRRGSYEQYV. The CDR3 nucleotides are TGTGCCAGCAGCCGAAGGGGCTCCTACGAGCAGTACGTC.

The V gene is TRBV6-5, the J gene TRBJ2-7, with D possibly matching TRBD2 (5 bases). The CDR3 sequence is 14 residues long. Trimming stripped 6 bases from V and 3 bases from J, with 15 bases between. Germline CDR1 reads MNHEY; CDR2 reads SVGAGI. For the CDR3, the DNA is TGTGCCAGCAGAGGTAGGGAGAGAATCTACGAGCAGTACTTC. Amino acids: CASRGRERIYEQYF.

This clone has more than one count but fewer than ten. The gene calls are TRBV5-6 and TRBJ1-1; D gene ambiguous. The germline CDR1 and CDR2 sequences are SGHDT and YYEEEE. This CDR3 has 11 amino acids. V lost 1 base and J 6 bases, leaving 4 bases between the germline ends. CDR3 coding DNA: TGTGCCAGCAGCTTGCGGGCTGAAGCTTTCTTT. Residues: CASSLRAEAFF.